The 5 T cell receptor beta chains below all came from one sample that was sequenced in a study of blood T cell repertoires in COVID-19. Here immunoSEQ multiplex PCR was the method, and the copy in TCRdb shows in-frame clones only, minus some. The data hold about 110,000 clones, with 76% observed a single time. Sequenced material: peripheral blood. The source is a woman older than 75 with acute or convalescent COVID-19.

The chain uses TRBV11-3 and TRBJ2-3; TRBD2 matches at 10 bases. Germline assignment: CDR1 SGHNT and CDR2 YENEEA. The CDR3 sequence is 17 residues long. V was clipped by 4 bases and J by 10 bases; unmatched bases: 17. CDR3 loop: CASSSSGGSGGRSSQYF. In DNA, the CDR3 is TGTGCCAGCAGCTCCTCTGGGGGTAGCGGGGGGAGATCGTCGCAGTATTTT.

The chain recombines TRBV10-1 with TRBJ2-7; maybe TRBD2 (6 bases). Trimming pared 8 bases from V and 5 bases from J, leaving 16 bases between. The germline gives CDR1 WNHNN, CDR2 SYGVQD (reference sequence). This CDR3 contains 13 residues. DNA for the CDR3: TGCGCCAGCGGGACTGGCTTCGGCAACGAGCAGTACTTC. It translates to CASGTGFGNEQYF.

The chain joins TRBV28 to TRBJ1-3; the D is unclear. V shed 2 bases and J shed 0 bases, with 8 bases lying between them. This CDR3 is built from 15 residues. Germline values: CDR1 MDHEN, CDR2 SYDVKM. The CDR3 DNA is TGTGCCAGCAGTTTACAGGTTACCTCTGGAAACACCATATATTTT. Residues: CASSLQVTSGNTIYF.

This sequence joins TRBV29-1 and TRBJ2-7; the D gene is possibly TRBD2 (6 bases). The CDR3 extends over 13 amino acids. The V and J ends lost 7 bases and 5 bases respectively, with 18 bases between them. In germline, CDR1 is SQVTM, CDR2 ANQGSEA. Written as DNA, the CDR3 is TGCAGCGCCCAAGAGCGGGCGGTTGACGAGCAGTACTTC. It translates to CSAQERAVDEQYF.

The chain links TRBV28 to TRBJ1-3, with TRBD1 as a possible D gene (5 bases). Germline V CDR1 and CDR2: MDHEN, SYDVKM. Trimming left V 4 bases short and J 2 bases short, with 9 bases between. CDR3 length: 14 amino acids. The CDR3 reads CASSSGGAGNTIYF. In nucleotides, the CDR3 is TGTGCCAGCAGTTCCGGGGGGGCTGGAAACACCATATATTTT.